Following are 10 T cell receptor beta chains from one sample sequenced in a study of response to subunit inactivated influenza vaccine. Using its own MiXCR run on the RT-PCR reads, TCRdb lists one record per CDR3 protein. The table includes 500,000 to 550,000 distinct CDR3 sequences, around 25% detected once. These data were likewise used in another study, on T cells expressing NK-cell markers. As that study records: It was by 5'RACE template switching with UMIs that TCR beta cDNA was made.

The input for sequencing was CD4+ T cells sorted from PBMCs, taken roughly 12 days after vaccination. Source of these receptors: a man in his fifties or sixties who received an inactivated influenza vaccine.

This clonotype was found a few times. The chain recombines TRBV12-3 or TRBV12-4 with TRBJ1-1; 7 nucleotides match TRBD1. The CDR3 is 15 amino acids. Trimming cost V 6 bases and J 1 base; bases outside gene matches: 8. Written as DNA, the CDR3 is TGTGCCAGCAGCTTTGCGGGACAGACGAACACTGAAGCTTTCTTT. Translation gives CASSFAGQTNTEAFF.

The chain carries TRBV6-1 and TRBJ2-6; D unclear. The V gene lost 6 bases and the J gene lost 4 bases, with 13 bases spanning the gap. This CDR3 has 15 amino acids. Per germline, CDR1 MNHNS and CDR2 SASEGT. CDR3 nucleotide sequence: TGTGCCAGCAGGTGGTCCTTCTCCGGGGCCAACGTCCTGACTTTC. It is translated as CASRWSFSGANVLTF.

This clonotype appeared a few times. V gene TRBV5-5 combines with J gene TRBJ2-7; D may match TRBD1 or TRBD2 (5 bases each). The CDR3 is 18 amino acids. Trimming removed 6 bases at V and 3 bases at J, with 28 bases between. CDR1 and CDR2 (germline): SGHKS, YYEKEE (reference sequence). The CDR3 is CASTGATAGLGLIYEQYF. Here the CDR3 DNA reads TGTGCCAGCACCGGGGCTACAGCAGGGTTGGGGCTTATCTACGAGCAGTACTTC.

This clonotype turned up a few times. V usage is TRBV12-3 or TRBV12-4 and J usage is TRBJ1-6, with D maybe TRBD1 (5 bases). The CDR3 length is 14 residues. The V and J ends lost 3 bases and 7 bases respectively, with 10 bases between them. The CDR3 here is CASSLGRTNSPLHF. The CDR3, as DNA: TGTGCCAGCAGTTTGGGCAGGACAAATTCACCCCTCCACTTT.

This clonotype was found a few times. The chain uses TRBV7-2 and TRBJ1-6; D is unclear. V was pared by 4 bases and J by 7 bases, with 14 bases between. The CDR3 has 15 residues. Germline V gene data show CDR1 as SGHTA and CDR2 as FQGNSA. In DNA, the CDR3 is TGTGCCAGCAGCTCATTCGGGGTTGGGAATTCACCCCTCCACTTT. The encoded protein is CASSSFGVGNSPLHF.

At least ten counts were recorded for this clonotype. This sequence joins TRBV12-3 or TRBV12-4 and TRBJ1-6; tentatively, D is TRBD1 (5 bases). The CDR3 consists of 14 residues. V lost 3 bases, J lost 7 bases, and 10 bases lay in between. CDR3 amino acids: CASSFRGDNSPLHF. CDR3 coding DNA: TGTGCCAGCAGTTTTCGAGGGGACAATTCACCCCTCCACTTT.

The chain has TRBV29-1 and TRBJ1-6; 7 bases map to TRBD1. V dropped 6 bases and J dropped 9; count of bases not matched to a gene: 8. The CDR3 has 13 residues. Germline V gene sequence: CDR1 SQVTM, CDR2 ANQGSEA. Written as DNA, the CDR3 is TGCAGCGTCAGACAGGGTGGGAGTTCACCCCTCCACTTT. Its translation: CSVRQGGSSPLHF.

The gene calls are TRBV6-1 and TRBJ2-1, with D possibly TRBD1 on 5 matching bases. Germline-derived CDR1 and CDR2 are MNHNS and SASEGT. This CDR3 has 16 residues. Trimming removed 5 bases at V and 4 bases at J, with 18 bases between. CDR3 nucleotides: TGTGCCAGCAGTCGCGCAGGGTCGCTTCCGTACAATGAGCAGTTCTTC. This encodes CASSRAGSLPYNEQFF.

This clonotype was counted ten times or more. The CDR3 sequence: CATSRLFSGGTYEQYF. CDR3 nucleotide sequence: TGTGCCACCAGCAGGCTTTTTTCGGGAGGGACCTACGAGCAGTACTTC. V gene TRBV15 combines with J gene TRBJ2-7; 8 nucleotides match TRBD2. CDR3 size: 16 residues. The V segment lost 3 bases and the J segment 2 bases; nucleotides outside the gene matches: 9. CDR1 is LNHNV and CDR2 is YYDKDF in the germline V gene (reference sequence).

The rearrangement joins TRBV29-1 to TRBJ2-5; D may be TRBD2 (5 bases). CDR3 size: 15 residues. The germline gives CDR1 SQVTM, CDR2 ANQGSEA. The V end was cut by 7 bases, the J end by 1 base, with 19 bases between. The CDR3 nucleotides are TGCAGCGGGACCCCGTGGGGAGCTGCCCAAGAGACCCAGTACTTC. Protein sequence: CSGTPWGAAQETQYF.